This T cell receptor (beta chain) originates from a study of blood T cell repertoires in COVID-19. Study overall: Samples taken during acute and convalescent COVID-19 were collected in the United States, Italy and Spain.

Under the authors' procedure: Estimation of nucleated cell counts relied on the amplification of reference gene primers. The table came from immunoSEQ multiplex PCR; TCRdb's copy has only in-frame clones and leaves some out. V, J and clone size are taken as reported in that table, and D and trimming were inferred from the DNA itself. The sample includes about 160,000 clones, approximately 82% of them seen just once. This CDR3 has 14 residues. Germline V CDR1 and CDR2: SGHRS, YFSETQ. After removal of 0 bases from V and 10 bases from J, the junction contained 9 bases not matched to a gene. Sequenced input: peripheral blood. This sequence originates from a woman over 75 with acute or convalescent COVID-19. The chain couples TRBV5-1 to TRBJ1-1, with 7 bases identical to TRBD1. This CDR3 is CASSLEGAGMIAFF. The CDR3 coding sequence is TGCGCCAGCAGCTTGGAGGGGGCAGGGATGATAGCTTTCTTT. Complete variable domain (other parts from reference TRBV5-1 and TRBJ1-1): KAGVTQTPRYLIKTRGQQVTLSCSPISGHRSVSWYQQTPGQGLQFLFEYFSETQRNKGNFPGRFSGRQFSNSRSEMNVSTLELGDSALYLCASSLEGAGMIAFFGQGTRLTVV.